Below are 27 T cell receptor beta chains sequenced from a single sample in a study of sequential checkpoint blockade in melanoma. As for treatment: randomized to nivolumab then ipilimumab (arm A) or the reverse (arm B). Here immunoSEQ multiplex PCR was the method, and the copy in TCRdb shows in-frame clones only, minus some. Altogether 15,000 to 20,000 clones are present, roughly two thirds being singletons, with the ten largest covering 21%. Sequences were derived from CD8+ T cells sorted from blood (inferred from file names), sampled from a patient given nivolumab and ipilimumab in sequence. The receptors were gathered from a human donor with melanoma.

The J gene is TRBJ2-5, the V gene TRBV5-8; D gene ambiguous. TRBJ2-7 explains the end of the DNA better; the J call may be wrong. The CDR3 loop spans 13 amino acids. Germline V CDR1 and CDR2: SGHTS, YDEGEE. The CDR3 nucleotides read TGTGCCAGCAGCCCCACGTCCGGGTACGAGCAGTACTTC. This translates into CASSPTSGYEQYF.

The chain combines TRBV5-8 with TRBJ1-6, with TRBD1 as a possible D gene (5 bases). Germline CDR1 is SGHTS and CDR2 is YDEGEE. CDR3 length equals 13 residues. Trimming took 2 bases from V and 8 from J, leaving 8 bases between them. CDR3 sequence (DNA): TGTGCCAGCAGCTTCGGGGGGGATTCACCCCTCCACTTT. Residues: CASSFGGDSPLHF.

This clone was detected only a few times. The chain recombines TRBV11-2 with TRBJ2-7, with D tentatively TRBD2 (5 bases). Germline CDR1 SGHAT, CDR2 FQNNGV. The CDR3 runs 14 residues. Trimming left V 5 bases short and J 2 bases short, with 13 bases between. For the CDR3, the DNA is TGTGCCAGCAGCCTCCGAGCGGAAACCTACGAGCAGTACTTC. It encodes CASSLRAETYEQYF.

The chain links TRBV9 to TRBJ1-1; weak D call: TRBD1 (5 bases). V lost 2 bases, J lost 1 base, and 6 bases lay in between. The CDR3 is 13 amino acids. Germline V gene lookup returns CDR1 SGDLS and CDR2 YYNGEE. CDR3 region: CASSVTGNTEAFF. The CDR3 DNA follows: TGTGCCAGCAGCGTTACAGGGAACACTGAAGCTTTCTTT.

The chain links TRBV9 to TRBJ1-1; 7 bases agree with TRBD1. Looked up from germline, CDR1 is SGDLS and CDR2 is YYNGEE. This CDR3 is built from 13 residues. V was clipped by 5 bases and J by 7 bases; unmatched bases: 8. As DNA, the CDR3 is TGTGCCAGCAGTGCCGGGACAGACTATGAAGCTTTCTTT. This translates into CASSAGTDYEAFF. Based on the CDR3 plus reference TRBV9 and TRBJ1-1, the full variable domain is DSGVTQTPKHLITATGQRVTLRCSPRSGDLSVYWYQQSLDQGLQFLIQYYNGEERAKGNILERFSAQQFPDLHSELNLSSLELGDSALYFCASSAGTDYEAFFGQGTRLTVV.

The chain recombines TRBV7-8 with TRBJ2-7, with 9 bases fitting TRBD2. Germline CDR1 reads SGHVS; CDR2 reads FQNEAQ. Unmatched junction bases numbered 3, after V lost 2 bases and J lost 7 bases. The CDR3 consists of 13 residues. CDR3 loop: CASSLQLAGEQYF. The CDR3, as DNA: TGTGCCAGCAGCTTACAGCTAGCGGGAGAGCAGTACTTC.

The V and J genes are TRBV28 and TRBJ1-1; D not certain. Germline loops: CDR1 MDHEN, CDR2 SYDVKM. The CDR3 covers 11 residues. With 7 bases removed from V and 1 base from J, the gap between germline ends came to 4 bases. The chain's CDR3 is CASMRNTEAFF. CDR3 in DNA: TGTGCCAGCATGAGGAACACTGAAGCTTTCTTT.

Written as DNA, the CDR3 is TGTGCCAGCAGCTTGGGGCAGGGGCCCATGGAGCAGTACTTC. Protein product: CASSLGQGPMEQYF. V usage is TRBV5-5 and J usage is TRBJ2-7; D may be TRBD1 (6 bases). The germline gives CDR1 SGHKS, CDR2 YYEKEE (reference sequence). Trimming left V 0 bases short and J 7 bases short, with 14 bases between. This CDR3 contains 14 residues.

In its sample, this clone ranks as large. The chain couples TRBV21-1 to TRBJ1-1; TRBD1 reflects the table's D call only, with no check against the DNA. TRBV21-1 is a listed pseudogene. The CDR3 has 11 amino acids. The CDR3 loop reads CASSPTGEGFF. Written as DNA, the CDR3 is TGTGCCAGCAGCCCTACAGGGGAAGGCTTCTTT.

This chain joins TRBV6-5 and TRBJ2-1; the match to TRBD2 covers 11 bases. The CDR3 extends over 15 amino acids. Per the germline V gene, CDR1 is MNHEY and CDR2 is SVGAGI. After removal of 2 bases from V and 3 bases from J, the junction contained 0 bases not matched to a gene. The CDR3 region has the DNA TGTGCCAGCAGTTACACTAGCGGGAGCTACAATGAGCAGTTCTTC. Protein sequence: CASSYTSGSYNEQFF.

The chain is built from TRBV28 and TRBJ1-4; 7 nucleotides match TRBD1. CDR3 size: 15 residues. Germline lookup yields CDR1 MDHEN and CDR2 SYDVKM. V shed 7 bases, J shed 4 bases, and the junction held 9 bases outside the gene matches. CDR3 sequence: CASITIRDSNEKLFF. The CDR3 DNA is TGTGCCAGCATCACTATCCGGGACAGTAATGAAAAACTGTTTTTT.

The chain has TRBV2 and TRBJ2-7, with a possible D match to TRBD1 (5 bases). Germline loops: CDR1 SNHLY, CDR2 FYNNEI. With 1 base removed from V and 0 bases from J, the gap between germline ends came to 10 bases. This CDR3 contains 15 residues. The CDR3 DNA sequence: TGTGCCAGCAGTGAAGAATCAGGGAACTCCTACGAGCAGTACTTC. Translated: CASSEESGNSYEQYF.

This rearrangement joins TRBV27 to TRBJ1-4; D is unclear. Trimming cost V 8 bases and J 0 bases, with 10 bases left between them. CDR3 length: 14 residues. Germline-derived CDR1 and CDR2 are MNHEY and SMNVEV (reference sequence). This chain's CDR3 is CASAVAPTNEKLFF. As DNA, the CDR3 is TGTGCCAGCGCTGTAGCTCCAACTAATGAAAAACTGTTTTTT.

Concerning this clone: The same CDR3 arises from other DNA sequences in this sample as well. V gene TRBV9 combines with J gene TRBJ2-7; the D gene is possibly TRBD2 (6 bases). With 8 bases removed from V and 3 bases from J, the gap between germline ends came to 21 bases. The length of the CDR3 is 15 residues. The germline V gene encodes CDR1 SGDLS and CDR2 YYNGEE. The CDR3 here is CASSIGGTADYEQYF. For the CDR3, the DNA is TGTGCCAGTAGCATTGGGGGGACTGCAGACTACGAGCAGTACTTC.

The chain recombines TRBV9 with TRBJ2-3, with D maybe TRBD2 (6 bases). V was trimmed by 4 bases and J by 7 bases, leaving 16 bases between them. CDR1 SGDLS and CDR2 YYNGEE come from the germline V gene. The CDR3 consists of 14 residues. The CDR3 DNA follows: TGTGCCAGCAGCATCGGGACTTATACCAATACGCAGTATTTT. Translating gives CASSIGTYTNTQYF.

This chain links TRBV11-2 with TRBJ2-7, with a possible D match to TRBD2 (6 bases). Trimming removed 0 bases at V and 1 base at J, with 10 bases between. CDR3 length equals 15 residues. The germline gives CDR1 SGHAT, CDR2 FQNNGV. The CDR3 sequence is CASSLDPGLSYEQYF. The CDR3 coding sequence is TGTGCCAGCAGCTTAGATCCGGGACTGTCCTACGAGCAGTACTTC.

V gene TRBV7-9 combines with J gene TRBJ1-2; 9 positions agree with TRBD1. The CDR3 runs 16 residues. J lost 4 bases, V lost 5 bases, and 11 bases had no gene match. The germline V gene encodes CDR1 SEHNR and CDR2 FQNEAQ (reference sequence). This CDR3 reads CASSTVTGGSLYGYTF. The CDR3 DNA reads TGTGCCAGCAGCACCGTCACAGGGGGCTCCCTCTATGGCTACACCTTC.

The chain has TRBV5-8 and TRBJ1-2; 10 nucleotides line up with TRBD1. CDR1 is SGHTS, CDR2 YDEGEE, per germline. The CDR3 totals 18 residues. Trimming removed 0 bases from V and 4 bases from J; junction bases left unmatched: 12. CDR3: CASSLAWYDRGLGYGYTF. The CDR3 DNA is TGTGCCAGCAGCTTGGCCTGGTATGACAGGGGGCTAGGCTATGGCTACACCTTC.

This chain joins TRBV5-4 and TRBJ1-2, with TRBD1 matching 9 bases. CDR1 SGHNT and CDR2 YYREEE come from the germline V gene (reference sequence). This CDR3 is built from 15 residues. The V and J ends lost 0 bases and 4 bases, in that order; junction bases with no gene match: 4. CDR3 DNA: TGTGCCAGCAGCTTGGGGGACAGGGCCATCTATGGCTACACCTTC. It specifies CASSLGDRAIYGYTF.

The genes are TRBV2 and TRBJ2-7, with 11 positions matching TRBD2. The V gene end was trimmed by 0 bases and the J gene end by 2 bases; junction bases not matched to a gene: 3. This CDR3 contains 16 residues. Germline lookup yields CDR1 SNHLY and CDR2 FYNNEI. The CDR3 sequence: CASSEAGTSGTYEQYF. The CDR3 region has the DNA TGTGCCAGCAGTGAAGCGGGGACTAGCGGAACCTACGAGCAGTACTTC. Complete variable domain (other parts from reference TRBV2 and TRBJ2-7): EPEVTQTPSHQVTQMGQEVILRCVPISNHLYFYWYRQILGQKVEFLVSFYNNEISEKSEIFDDQFSVERPDGSNFTLKIRSTKLEDSAMYFCASSEAGTSGTYEQYFGPGTRLTVT.

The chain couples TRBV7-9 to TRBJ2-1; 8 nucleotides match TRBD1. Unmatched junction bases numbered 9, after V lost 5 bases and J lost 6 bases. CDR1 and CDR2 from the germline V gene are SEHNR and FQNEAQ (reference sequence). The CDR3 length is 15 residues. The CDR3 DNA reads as TGTGCCAGCAGCCCCCGTGACAGGGGTAGCAATGAGCAGTTCTTC. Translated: CASSPRDRGSNEQFF.

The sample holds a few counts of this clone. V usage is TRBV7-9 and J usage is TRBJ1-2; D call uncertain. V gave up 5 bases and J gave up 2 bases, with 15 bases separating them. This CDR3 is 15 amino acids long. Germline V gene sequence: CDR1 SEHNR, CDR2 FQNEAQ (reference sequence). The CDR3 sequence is CASSAGNTVNYGYTF. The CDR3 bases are TGTGCCAGCAGCGCCGGGAACACGGTCAACTATGGCTACACCTTC.

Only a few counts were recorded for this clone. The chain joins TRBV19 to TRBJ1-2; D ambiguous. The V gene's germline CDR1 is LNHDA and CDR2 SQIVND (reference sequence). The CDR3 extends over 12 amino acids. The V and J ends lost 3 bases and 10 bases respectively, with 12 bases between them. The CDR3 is CASSIGVRFYTF. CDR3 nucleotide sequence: TGTGCCAGTAGTATCGGGGTACGGTTCTACACCTTC.

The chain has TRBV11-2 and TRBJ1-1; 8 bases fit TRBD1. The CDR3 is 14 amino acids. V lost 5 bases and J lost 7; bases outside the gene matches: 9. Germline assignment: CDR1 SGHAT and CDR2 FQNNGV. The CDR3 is CASSPRTGRIEAFF. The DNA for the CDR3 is TGTGCCAGCAGCCCTCGGACAGGGAGGATTGAAGCTTTCTTT.

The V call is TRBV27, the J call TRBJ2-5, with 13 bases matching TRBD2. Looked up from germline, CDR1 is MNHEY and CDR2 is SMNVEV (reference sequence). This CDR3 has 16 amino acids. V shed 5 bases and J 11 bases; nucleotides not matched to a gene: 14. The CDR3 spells CASSLHPGLAGYEQYF. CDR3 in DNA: TGTGCCAGCAGTCTACACCCGGGACTAGCGGGATATGAGCAGTACTTC.

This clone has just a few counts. Here the CDR3 DNA reads TGTGCCAGCAGCTTACTAGGGGAAGCAGGTGGAAACACCATATATTTT. Translation gives CASSLLGEAGGNTIYF. The chain carries TRBV7-9 and TRBJ1-3; D is perhaps TRBD1 (5 bases). The germline V gene has CDR1 SEHNR and CDR2 FQNEAQ (reference sequence). V gave up 2 bases and J gave up 3 bases, with 14 bases separating them. CDR3 size: 16 residues.

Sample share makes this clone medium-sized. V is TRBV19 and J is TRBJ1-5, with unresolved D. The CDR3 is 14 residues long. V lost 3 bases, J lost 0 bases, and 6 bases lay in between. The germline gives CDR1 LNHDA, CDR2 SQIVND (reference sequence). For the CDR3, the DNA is TGTGCCAGTAGTATGGCATTTAGCAATCAGCCCCAGCATTTT. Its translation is CASSMAFSNQPQHF. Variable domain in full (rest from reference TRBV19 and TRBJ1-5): DGGITQSPKYLFRKEGQNVTLSCEQNLNHDAMYWYRQDPGQGLRLIYYSQIVNDFQKGDIAEGYSVSREKKESFPLTVTSAQKNPTAFYLCASSMAFSNQPQHFGDGTRLSIL.